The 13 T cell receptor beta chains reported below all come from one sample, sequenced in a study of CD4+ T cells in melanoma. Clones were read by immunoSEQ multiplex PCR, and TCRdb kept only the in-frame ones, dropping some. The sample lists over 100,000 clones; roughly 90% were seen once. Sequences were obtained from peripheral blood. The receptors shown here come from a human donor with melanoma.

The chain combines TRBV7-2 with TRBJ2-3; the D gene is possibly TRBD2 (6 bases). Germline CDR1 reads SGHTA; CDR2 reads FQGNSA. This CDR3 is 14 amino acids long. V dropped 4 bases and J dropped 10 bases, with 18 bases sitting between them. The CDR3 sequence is CASSSDYSDLSQYF. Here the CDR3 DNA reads TGTGCCAGCAGCTCGGACTACTCCGACTTGTCGCAGTATTTT. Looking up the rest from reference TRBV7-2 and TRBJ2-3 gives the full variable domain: GAGVSQSPSNKVTEKGKDVELRCDPISGHTALYWYRQSLGQGLEFLIYFQGNSAPDKSGLPSDRFSAERTGGSVSTLTIQRTQQEDSAVYLCASSSDYSDLSQYFGPGTRLTVL.

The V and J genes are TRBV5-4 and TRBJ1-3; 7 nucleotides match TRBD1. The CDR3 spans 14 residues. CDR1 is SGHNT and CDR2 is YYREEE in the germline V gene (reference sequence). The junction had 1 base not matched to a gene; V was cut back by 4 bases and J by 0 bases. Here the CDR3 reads CASSRTGSGNTIYF. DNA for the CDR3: TGTGCCAGCAGCCGGACAGGCTCTGGAAACACCATATATTTT.

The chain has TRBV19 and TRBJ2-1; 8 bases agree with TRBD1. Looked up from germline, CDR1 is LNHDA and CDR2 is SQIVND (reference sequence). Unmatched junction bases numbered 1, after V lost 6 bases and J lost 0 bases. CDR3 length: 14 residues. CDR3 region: CASRDRGSYNEQFF. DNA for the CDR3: TGTGCCAGTAGAGACAGGGGCTCCTACAATGAGCAGTTCTTC.

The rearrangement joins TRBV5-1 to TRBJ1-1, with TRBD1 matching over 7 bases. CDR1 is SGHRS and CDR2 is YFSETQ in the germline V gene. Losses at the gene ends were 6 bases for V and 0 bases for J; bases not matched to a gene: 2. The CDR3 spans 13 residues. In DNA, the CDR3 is TGCGCCAGCACCGGGACAGTGAACACTGAAGCTTTCTTT. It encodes CASTGTVNTEAFF.

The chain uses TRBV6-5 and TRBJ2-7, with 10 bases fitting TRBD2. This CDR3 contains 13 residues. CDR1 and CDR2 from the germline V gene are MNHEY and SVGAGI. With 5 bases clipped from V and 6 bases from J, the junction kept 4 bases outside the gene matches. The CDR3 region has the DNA TGTGCCAGCAGTGGGACTAGCGTAACCGAGCAGTACTTC. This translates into CASSGTSVTEQYF.

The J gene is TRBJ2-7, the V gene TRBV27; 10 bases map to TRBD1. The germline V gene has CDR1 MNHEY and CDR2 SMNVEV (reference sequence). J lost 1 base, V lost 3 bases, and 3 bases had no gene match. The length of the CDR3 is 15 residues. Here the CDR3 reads CASSLDRGGSYEQYF. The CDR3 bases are TGTGCCAGCAGTTTGGACAGGGGGGGATCCTACGAGCAGTACTTC.

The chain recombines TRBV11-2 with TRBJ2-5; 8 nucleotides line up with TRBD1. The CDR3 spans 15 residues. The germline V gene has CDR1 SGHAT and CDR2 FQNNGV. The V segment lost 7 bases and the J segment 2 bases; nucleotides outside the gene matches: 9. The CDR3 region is CASILTGALQETQYF. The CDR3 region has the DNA TGTGCCAGCATATTGACAGGGGCGTTGCAAGAGACCCAGTACTTC.

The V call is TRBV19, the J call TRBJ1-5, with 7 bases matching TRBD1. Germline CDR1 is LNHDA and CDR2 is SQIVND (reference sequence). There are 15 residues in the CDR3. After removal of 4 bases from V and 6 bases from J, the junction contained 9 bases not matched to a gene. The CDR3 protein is CASSRKETGIQPQHF. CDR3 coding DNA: TGTGCCAGTAGTAGAAAGGAGACAGGGATTCAGCCCCAGCATTTT.

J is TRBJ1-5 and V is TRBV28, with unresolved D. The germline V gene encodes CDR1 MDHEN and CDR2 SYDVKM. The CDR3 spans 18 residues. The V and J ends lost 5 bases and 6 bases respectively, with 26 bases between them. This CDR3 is CASSASKAPSRERQPQHF. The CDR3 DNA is TGTGCCAGCAGTGCTTCAAAGGCTCCGAGCCGAGAACGTCAGCCCCAGCATTTT. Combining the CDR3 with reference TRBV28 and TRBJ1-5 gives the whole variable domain DVKVTQSSRYLVKRTGEKVFLECVQDMDHENMFWYRQDPGLGLRLIYFSYDVKMKEKGDIPEGYSVSREKKERFSLILESASTNQTSMYLCASSASKAPSRERQPQHFGDGTRLSIL.

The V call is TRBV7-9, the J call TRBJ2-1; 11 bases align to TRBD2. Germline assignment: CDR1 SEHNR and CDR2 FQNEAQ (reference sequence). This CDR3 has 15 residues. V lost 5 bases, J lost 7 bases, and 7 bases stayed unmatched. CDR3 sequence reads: CASSVRLAGFNEQFF. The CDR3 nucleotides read TGTGCCAGCAGCGTCCGACTAGCGGGATTTAATGAGCAGTTCTTC.

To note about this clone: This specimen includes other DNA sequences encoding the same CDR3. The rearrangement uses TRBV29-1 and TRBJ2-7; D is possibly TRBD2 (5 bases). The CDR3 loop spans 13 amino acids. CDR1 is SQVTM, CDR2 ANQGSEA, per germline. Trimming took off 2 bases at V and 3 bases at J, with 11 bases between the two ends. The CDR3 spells CSVERSRGYEQYF. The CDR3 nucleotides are TGCAGCGTTGAAAGATCTCGGGGCTACGAGCAGTACTTC.

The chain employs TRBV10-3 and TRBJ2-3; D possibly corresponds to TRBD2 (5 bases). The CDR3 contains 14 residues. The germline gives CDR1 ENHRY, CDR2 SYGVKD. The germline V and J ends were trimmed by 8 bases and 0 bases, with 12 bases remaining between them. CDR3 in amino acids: CAILVRGSTDTQYF. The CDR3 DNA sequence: TGTGCCATCTTAGTCAGAGGGAGCACAGATACGCAGTATTTT.

Written as DNA, the CDR3 is TGTGCCAGCAGCCTCACTAGCGGGGGAGCCTTTAGGTACGAGCAGTACTTC. Protein: CASSLTSGGAFRYEQYF. The rearrangement links TRBV28 to TRBJ2-7, with 11 positions matching TRBD2. Germline lookup yields CDR1 MDHEN and CDR2 SYDVKM. Losses at the gene ends were 6 bases for V and 4 bases for J; bases not matched to a gene: 14. CDR3 length equals 17 residues.